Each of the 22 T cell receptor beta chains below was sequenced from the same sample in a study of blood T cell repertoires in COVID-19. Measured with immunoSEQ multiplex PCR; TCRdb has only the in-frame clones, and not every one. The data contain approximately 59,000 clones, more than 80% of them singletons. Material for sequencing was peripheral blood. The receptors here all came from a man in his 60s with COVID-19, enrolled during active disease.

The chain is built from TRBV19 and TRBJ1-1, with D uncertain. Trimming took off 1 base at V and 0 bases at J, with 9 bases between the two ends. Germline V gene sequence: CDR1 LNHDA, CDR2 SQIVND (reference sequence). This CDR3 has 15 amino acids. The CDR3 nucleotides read TGTGCCAGTAGTATAGGACGGAGTATGAACACTGAAGCTTTCTTT. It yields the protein CASSIGRSMNTEAFF.

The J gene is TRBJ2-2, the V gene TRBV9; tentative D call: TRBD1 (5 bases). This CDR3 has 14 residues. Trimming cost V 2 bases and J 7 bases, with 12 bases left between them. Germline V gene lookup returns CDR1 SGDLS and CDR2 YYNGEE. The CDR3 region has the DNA TGTGCCAGCAGCGTTGACAGTGGAAACGGGGAGCTGTTTTTT. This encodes CASSVDSGNGELFF.

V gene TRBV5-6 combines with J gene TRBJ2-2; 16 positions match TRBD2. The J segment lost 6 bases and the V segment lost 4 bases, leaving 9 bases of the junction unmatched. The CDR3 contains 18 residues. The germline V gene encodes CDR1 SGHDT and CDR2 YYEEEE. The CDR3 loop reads CASSQGLAGGPYPGELFF. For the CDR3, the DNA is TGTGCCAGCAGCCAGGGACTAGCGGGAGGGCCTTACCCCGGGGAGCTGTTTTTT.

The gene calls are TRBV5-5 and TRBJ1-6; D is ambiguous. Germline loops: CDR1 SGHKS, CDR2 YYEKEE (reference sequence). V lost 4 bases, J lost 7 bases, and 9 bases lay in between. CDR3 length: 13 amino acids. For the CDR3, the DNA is TGTGCCAGCAGCCCAGACGGGAATTCACCCCTCCACTTT. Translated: CASSPDGNSPLHF.

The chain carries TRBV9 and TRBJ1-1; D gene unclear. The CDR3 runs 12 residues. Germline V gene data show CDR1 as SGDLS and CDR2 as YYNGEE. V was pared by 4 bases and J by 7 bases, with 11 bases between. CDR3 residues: CASSLHGVEAFF. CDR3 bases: TGTGCCAGCAGCTTACACGGGGTTGAAGCTTTCTTT.

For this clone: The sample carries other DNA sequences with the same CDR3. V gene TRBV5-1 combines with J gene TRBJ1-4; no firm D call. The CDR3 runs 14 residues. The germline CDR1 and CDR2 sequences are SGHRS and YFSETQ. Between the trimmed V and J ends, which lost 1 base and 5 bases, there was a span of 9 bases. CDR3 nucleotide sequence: TGCGCCAGCAGCTTGACGGGTACCAATGAAAAACTGTTTTTT. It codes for CASSLTGTNEKLFF.

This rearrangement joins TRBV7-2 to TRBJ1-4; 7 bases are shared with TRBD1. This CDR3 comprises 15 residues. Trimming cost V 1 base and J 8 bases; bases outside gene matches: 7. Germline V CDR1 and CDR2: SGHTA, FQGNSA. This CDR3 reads CASSLGRQGGEKLFF. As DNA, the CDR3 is TGTGCCAGCAGCTTAGGTCGGCAGGGGGGCGAAAAACTGTTTTTT.

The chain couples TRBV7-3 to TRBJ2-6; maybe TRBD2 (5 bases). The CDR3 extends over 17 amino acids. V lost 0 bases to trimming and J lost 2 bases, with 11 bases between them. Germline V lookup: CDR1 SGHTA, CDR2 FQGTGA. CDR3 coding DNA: TGTGCCAGCAGCTTAACCGGAGGCGGGCCTGGGGCCAACGTCCTGACTTTC. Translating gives CASSLTGGGPGANVLTF.

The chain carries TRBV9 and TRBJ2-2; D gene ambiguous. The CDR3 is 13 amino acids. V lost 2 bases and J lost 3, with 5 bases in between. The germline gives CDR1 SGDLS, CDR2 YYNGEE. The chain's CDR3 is CASSVGDTGELFF. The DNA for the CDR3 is TGTGCCAGCAGCGTGGGCGACACCGGGGAGCTGTTTTTT.

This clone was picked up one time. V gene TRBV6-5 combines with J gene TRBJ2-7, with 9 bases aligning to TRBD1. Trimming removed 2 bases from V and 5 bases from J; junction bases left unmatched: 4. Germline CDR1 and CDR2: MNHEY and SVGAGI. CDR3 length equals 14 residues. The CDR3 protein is CASSYPDRGHEQYF. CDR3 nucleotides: TGTGCCAGCAGTTACCCGGACAGGGGCCACGAGCAGTACTTC.

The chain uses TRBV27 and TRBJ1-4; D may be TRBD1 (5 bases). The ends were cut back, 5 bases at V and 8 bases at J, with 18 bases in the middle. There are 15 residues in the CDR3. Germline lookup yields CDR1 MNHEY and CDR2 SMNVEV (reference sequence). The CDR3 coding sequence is TGTGCCAGCAGTCTCCTGGGGGGAGGCAACGAAAAACTGTTTTTT. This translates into CASSLLGGGNEKLFF.

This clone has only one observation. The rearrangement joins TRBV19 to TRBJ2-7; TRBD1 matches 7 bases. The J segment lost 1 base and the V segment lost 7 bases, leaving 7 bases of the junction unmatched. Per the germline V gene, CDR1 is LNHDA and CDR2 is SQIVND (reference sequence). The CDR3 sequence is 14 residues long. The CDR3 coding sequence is TGTGCCAGTAAGAAGGCAGGGGGATCCTACGAGCAGTACTTC. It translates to CASKKAGGSYEQYF.

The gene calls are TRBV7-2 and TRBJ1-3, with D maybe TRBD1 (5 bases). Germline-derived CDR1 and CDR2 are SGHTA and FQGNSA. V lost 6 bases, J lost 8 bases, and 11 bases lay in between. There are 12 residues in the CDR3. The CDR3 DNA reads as TGTGCCAGCAGTTACGACAGTCACACCATATATTTT. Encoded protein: CASSYDSHTIYF.

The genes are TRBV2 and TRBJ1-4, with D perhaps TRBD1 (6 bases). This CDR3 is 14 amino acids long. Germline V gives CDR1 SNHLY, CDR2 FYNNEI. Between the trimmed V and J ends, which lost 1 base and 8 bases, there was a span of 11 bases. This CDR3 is CASSEVRGGEKLFF. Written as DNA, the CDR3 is TGTGCCAGCAGTGAAGTCAGGGGTGGGGAAAAACTGTTTTTT. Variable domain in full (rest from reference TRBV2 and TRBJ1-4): EPEVTQTPSHQVTQMGQEVILRCVPISNHLYFYWYRQILGQKVEFLVSFYNNEISEKSEIFDDQFSVERPDGSNFTLKIRSTKLEDSAMYFCASSEVRGGEKLFFGSGTQLSVL.

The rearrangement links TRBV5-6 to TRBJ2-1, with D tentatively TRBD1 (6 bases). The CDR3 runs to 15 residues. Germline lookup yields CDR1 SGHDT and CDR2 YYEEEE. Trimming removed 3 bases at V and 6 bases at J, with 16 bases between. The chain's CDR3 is CASSWGPRDPNEQFF. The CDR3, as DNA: TGTGCCAGCAGCTGGGGGCCCCGGGACCCCAATGAGCAGTTCTTC.

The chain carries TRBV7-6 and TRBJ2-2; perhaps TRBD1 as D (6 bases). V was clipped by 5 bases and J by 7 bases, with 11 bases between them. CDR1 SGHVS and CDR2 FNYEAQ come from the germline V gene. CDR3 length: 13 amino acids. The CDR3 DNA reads TGTGCCAGCAGCAAGGGACACCTCGGGGAGCTGTTTTTT. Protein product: CASSKGHLGELFF. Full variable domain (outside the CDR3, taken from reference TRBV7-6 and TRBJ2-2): GAGVSQSPRYKVTKRGQDVALRCDPISGHVSLYWYRQALGQGPEFLTYFNYEAQQDKSGLPNDRFSAERPEGSISTLTIQRTEQRDSAMYRCASSKGHLGELFFGEGSRLTVL.

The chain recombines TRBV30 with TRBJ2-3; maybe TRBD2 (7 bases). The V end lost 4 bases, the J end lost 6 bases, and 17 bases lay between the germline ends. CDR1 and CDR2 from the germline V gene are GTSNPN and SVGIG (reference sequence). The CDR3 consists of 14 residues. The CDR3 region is CAWNPGGYGDTQYF. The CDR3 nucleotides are TGTGCCTGGAACCCGGGGGGCTACGGGGATACGCAGTATTTT.

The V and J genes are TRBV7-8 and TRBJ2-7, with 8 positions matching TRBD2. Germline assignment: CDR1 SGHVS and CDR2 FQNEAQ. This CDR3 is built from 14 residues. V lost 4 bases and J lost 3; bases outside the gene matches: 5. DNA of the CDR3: TGTGCCAGCAGCTCTCGGGAGGGAAGCTACGAGCAGTACTTC. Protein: CASSSREGSYEQYF.

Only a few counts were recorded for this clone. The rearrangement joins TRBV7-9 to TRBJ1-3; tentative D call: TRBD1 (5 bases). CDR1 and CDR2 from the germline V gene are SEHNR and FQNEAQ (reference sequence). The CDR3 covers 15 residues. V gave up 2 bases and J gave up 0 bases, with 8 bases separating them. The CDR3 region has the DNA TGTGCCAGCAGCTTAACGACAGTCTCTGGAAACACCATATATTTT. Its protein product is CASSLTTVSGNTIYF. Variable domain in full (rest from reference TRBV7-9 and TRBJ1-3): DTGVSQNPRHKITKRGQNVTFRCDPISEHNRLYWYRQTLGQGPEFLTYFQNEAQLEKSRLLSDRFSAERPKGSFSTLEIQRTEQGDSAMYLCASSLTTVSGNTIYFGEGSWLTVV.

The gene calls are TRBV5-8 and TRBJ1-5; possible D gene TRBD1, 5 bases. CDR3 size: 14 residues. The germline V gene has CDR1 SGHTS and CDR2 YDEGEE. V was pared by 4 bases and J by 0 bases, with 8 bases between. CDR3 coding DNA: TGTGCCAGCAGCACCAGGGTTAGCAATCAGCCCCAGCATTTT. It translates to CASSTRVSNQPQHF.

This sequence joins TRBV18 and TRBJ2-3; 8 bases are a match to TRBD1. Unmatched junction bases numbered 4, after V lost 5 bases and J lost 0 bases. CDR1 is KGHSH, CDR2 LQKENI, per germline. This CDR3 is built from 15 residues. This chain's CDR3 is CASSSRDRSTDTQYF. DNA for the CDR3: TGTGCCAGCTCATCACGGGACAGGAGCACAGATACGCAGTATTTT.

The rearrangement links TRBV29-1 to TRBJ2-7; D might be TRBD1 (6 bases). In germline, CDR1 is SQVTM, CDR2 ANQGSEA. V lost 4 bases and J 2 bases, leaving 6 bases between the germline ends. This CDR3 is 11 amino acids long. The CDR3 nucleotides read TGCAGCGTTGGGACAGCCTACGAGCAGTACTTC. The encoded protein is CSVGTAYEQYF.